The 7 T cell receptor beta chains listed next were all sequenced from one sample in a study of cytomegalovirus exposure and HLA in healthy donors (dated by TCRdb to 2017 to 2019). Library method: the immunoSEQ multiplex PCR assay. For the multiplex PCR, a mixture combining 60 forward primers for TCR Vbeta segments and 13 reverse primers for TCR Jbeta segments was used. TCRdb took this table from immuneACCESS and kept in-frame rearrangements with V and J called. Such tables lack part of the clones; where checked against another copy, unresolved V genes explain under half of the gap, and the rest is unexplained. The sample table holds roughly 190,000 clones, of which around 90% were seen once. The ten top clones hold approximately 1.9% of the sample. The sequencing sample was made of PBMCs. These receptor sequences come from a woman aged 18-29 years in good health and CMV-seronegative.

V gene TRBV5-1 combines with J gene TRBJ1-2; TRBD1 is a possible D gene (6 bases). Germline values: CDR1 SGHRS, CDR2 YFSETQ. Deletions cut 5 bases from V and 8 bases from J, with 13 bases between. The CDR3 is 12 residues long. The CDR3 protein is CASSFPTGGYTF. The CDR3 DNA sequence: TGCGCCAGCAGTTTCCCAACAGGGGGCTACACCTTC.

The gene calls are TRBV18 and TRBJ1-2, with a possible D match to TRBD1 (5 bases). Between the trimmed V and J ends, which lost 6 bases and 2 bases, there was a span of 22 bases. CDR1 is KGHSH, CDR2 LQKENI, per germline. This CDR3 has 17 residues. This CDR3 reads CASSPGGASTLNYGYTF. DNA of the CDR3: TGTGCCAGCTCCCCGGGGGGAGCCAGCACCTTAAACTATGGCTACACCTTC. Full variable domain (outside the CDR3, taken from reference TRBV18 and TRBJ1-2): NAGVMQNPRHLVRRRGQEARLRCSPMKGHSHVYWYRQLPEEGLKFMVYLQKENIIDESGMPKERFSAEFPKEGPSILRIQQVVRGDSAAYFCASSPGGASTLNYGYTFGSGTRLTVV.

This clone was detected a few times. CDR3 region: CASSYLGTDTQYF. CDR3 coding DNA: TGTGCCAGCAGTTACCTAGGCACAGATACGCAGTATTTT. The chain carries TRBV6-6 and TRBJ2-3; no firm D call. V was pared by 2 bases and J by 1 base, with 4 bases between. The CDR3 runs to 13 residues. Germline lookup yields CDR1 MNHNY and CDR2 SVGAGI (reference sequence).

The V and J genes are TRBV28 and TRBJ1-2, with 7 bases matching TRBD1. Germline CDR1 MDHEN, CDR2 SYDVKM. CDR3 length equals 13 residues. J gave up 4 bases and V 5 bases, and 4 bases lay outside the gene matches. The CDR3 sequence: CASSPTGVYGYTF. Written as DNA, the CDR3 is TGTGCCAGCAGTCCTACAGGGGTCTATGGCTACACCTTC.

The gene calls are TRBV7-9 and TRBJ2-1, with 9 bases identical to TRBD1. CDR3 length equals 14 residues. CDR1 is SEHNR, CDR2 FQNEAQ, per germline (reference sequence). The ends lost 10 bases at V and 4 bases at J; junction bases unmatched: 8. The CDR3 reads CATEEGQGYNEQFF. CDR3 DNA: TGTGCCACCGAAGAGGGACAGGGTTACAATGAGCAGTTCTTC. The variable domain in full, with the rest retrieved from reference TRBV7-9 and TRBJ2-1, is DTGVSQNPRHKITKRGQNVTFRCDPISEHNRLYWYRQTLGQGPEFLTYFQNEAQLEKSRLLSDRFSAERPKGSFSTLEIQRTEQGDSAMYLCATEEGQGYNEQFFGPGTRLTVL.

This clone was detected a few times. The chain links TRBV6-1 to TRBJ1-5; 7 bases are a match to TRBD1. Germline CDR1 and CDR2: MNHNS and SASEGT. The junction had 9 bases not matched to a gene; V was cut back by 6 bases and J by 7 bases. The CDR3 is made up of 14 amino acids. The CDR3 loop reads CASRMGQRHQPQHF. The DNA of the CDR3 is TGTGCCAGCAGGATGGGACAGAGGCACCAGCCCCAGCATTTT.

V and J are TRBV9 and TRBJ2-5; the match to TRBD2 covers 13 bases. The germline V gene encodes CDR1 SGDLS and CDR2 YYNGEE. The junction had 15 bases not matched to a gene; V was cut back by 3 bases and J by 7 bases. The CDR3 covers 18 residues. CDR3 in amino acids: CASSARITTGTSGMTQYF. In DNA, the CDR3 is TGTGCCAGCAGCGCCCGGATTACCACCGGGACTAGCGGGATGACCCAGTACTTC.